The text below deals with one T cell receptor (beta chain). This sample is part of a study of blood T cell repertoires in COVID-19. About the research overall: The study drew acute and convalescent COVID-19 samples from the United States, Italy and Spain. T cells, B-cell-depleted T cells, or PBMCs provided the cDNA or gDNA that served as material.

Per the original data handling: Reference gene primer amplification in the assay estimated nucleated cell counts. Data came from immunoSEQ multiplex PCR; TCRdb stores just in-frame clones and leaves some out. The V and J calls and clone size are taken from that table; D and trimming were inferred from the DNA. The profile shows over 200,000 clones, approximately 80% of them singletons. Germline loops: CDR1 SGDLS, CDR2 YYNGEE. The CDR3 covers 14 residues. V dropped 4 bases and J dropped 5; count of bases not matched to a gene: 7. The rearrangement joins TRBV9 to TRBJ2-7; 9 bases are a match to TRBD1. This clonotype was obtained from a man aged 40-50 years who had recovered from COVID-19. Sequences were obtained from peripheral blood. CDR3 nucleotide sequence: TGTGCCAGCAGCTCCCGGACAGGGGCGGACGAGCAGTACTTC. This sequence encodes CASSSRTGADEQYF.